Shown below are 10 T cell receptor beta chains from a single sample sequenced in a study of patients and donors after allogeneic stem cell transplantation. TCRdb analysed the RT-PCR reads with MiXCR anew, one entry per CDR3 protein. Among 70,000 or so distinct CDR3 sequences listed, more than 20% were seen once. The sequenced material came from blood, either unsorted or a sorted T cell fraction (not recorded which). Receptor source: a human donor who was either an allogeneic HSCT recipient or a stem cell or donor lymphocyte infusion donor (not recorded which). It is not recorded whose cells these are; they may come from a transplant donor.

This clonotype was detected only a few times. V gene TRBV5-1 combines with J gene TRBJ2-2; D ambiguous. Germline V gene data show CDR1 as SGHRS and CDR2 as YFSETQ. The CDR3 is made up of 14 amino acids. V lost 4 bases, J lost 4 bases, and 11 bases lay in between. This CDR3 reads CASSIDTATGELFF. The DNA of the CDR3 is TGCGCCAGCAGCATTGACACGGCCACCGGGGAGCTGTTTTTT.

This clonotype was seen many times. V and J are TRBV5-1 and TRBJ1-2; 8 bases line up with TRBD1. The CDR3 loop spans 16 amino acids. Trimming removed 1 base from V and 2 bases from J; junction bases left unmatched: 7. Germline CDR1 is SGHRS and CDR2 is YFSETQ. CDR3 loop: CASSLIAGGANYGYTF. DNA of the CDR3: TGCGCCAGCAGCTTGATAGCAGGGGGCGCGAACTATGGCTACACCTTC.

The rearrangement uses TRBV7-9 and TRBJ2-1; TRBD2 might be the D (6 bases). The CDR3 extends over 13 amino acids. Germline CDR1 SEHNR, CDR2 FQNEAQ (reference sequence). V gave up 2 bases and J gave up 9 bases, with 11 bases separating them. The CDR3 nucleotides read TGTGCCAGCAGCTTACGATTGGGGGGTGAGCAGTTCTTC. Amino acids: CASSLRLGGEQFF.

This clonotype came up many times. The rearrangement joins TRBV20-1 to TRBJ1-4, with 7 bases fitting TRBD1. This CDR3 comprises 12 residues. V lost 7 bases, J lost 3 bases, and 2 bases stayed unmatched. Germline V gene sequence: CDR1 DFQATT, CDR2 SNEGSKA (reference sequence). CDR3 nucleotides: TGCAGTGTAGGGGGCCCTAATGAAAAACTGTTTTTT. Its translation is CSVGGPNEKLFF.

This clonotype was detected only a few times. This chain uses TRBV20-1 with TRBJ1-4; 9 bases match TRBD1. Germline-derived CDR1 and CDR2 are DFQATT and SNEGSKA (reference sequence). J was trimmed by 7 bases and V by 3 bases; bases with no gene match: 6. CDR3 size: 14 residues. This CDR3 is CSASFPDRGEKLFF. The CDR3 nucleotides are TGCAGTGCTAGTTTTCCGGACAGGGGTGAAAAACTGTTTTTT.

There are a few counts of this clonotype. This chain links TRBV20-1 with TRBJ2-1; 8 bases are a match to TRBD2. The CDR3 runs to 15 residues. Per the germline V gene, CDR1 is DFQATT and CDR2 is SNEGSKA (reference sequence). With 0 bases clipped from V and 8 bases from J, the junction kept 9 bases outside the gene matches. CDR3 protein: CSARETGGPQDEQFF. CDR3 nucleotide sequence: TGCAGTGCTAGAGAAACGGGAGGGCCCCAGGATGAGCAGTTCTTC.

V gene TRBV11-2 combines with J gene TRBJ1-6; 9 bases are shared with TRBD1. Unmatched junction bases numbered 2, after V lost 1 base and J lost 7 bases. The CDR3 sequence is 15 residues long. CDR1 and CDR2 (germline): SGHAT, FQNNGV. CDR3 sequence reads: CASSLVGTGNSPLHF. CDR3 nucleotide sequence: TGTGCCAGCAGCTTAGTCGGGACAGGGAATTCACCCCTCCACTTT. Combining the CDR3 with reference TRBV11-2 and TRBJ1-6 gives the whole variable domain EAGVAQSPRYKIIEKRQSVAFWCNPISGHATLYWYQQILGQGPKLLIQFQNNGVVDDSQLPKDRFSAERLKGVDSTLKIQPAKLEDSAVYLCASSLVGTGNSPLHFGNGTRLTVT.

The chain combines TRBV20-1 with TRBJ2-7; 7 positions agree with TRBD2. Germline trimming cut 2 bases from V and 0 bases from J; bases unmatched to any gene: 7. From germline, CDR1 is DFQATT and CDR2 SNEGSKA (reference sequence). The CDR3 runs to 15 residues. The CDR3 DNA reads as TGCAGTGCTAGACATGCTAGCGGTAGCTCCTACGAGCAGTACTTC. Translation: CSARHASGSSYEQYF.

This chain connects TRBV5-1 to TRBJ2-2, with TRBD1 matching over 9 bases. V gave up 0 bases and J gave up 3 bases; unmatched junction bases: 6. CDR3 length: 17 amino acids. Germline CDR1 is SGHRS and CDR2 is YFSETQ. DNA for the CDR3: TGCGCCAGCAGCTTGGCCTTGACAGGGGGAGACACCGGGGAGCTGTTTTTT. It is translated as CASSLALTGGDTGELFF.

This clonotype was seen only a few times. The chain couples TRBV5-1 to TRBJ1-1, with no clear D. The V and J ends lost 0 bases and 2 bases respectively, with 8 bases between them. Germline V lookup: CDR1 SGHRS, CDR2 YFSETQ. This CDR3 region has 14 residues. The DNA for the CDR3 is TGCGCCAGCAGCTTGGCGGGTGGTAACACTGAAGCTTTCTTT. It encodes CASSLAGGNTEAFF. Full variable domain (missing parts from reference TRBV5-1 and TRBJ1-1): KAGVTQTPRYLIKTRGQQVTLSCSPISGHRSVSWYQQTPGQGLQFLFEYFSETQRNKGNFPGRFSGRQFSNSRSEMNVSTLELGDSALYLCASSLAGGNTEAFFGQGTRLTVV.